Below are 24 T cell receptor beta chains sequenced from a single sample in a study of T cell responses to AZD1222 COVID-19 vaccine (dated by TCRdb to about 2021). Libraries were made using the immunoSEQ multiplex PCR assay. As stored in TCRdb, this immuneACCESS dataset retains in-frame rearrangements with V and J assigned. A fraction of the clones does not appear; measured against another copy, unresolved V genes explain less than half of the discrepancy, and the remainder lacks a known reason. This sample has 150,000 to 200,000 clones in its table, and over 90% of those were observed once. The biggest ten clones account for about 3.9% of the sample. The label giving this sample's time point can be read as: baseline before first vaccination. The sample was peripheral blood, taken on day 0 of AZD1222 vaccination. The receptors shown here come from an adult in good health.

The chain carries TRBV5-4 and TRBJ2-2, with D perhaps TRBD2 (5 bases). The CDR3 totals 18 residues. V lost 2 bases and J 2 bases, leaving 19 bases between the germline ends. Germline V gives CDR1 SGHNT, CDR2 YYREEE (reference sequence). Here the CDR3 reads CASSFGGRGGINTGELFF. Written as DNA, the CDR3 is TGTGCCAGCAGCTTCGGAGGTAGAGGAGGTATTAACACCGGGGAGCTGTTTTTT. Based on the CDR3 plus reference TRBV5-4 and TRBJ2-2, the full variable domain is ETGVTQSPTHLIKTRGQQVTLRCSSQSGHNTVSWYQQALGQGPQFIFQYYREEENGRGNFPPRFSGLQFPNYSSELNVNALELDDSALYLCASSFGGRGGINTGELFFGEGSRLTVL.

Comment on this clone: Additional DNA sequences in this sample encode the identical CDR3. The CDR3 protein is CASSRTGLYGYTF. CDR3 in DNA: TGTGCCAGCAGCCGGACAGGGTTGTATGGCTACACCTTC. V and J are TRBV6-5 and TRBJ1-2; 8 nucleotides agree with TRBD1. With 6 bases clipped from V and 5 bases from J, the junction kept 5 bases outside the gene matches. The CDR3 loop spans 13 amino acids. Germline CDR1 is MNHEY and CDR2 is SVGAGI.

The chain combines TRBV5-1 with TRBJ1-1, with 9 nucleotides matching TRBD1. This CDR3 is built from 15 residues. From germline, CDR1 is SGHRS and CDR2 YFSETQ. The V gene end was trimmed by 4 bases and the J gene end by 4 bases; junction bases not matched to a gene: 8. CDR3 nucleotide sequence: TGCGCCAGCAGCAGGGGACAGGGCGGGGGCACTGAAGCTTTCTTT. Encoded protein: CASSRGQGGGTEAFF.

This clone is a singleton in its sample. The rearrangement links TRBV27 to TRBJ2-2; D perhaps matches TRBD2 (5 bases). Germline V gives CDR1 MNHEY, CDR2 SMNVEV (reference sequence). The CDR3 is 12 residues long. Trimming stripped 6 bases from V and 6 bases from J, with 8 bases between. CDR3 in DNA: TGTGCCAGCAGGACCGGGGCCGGGGAGCTGTTTTTT. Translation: CASRTGAGELFF.

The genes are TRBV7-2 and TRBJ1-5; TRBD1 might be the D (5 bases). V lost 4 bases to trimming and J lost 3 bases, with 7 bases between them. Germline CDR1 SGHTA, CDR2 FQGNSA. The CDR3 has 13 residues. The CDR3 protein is CASSYRTNQPQHF. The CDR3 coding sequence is TGTGCCAGCAGCTACAGGACCAATCAGCCCCAGCATTTT.

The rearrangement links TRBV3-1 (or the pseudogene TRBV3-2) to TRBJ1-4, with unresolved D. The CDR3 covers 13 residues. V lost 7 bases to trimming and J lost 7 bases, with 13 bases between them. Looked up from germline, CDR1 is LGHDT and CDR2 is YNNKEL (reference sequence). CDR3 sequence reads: CASTPGVGEKLFF. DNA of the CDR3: TGTGCCAGCACGCCGGGAGTAGGTGAAAAACTGTTTTTT.

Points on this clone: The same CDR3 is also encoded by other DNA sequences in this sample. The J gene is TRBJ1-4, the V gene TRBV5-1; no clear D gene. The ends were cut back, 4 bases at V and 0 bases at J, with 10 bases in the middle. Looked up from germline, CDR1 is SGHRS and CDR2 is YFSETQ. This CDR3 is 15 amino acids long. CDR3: CASSPGGSTNEKLFF. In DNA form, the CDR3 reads TGCGCCAGCAGCCCCGGTGGGTCAACTAATGAAAAACTGTTTTTT.

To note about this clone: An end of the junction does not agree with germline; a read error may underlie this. CDR3 amino acids: CTSSLQMGRRTTEAFF. Here the CDR3 DNA reads TGCACCAGCAGCTTACAAATGGGACGGAGGACCACTGAAGCTTTCTTT. The chain combines TRBV5-1 with TRBJ1-1; a possible D gene is TRBD1 (5 bases). Germline V gives CDR1 SGHRS, CDR2 YFSETQ. The CDR3 spans 16 residues.

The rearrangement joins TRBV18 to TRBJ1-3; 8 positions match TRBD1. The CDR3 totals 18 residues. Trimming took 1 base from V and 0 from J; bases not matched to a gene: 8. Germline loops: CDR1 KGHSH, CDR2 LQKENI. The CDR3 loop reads CASSPLIGQGPSGNTIYF. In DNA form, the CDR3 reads TGTGCCAGCTCACCACTCATCGGACAGGGACCCTCTGGAAACACCATATATTTT.

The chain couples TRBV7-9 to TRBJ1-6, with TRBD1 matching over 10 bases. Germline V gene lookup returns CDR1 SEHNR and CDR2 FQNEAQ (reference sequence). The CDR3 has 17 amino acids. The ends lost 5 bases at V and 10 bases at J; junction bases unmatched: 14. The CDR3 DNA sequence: TGTGCCAGCAGCATAACATCCGGGACAGGGGATCGCTCACCCCTCCACTTT. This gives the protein CASSITSGTGDRSPLHF.

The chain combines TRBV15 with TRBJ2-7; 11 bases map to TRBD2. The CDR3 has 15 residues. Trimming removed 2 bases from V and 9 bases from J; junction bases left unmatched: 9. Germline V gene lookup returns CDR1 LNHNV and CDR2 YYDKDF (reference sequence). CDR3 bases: TGTGCCACCAGCAGATCGAGGCTAGCGGGAGGAGGGCAGTACTTC. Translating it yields CATSRSRLAGGGQYF.

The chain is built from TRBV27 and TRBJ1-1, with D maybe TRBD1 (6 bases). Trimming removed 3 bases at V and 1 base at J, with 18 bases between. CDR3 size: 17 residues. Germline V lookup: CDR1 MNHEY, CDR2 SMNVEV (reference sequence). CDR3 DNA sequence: TGTGCCAGCAGTTTGGTGGGGGCCGCCGGGGAGAACACTGAAGCTTTCTTT. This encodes CASSLVGAAGENTEAFF.

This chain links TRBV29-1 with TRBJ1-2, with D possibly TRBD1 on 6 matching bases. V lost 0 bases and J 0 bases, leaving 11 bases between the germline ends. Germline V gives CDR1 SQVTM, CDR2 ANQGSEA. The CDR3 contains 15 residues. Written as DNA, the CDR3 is TGCAGCGTTGAAGATCCCAGGGGACCTAACTATGGCTACACCTTC. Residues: CSVEDPRGPNYGYTF. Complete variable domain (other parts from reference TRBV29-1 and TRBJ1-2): SAVISQKPSRDICQRGTSLTIQCQVDSQVTMMFWYRQQPGQSLTLIATANQGSEATYESGFVIDKFPISRPNLTFSTLTVSNMSPEDSSIYLCSVEDPRGPNYGYTFGSGTRLTVV.

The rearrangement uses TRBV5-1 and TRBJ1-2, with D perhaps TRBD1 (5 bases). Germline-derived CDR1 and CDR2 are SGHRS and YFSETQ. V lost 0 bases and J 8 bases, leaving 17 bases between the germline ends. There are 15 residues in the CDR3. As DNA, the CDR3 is TGCGCCAGCAGCTTGGCTGATGAGCCCCGGGGCGGCTACACCTTC. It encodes CASSLADEPRGGYTF.

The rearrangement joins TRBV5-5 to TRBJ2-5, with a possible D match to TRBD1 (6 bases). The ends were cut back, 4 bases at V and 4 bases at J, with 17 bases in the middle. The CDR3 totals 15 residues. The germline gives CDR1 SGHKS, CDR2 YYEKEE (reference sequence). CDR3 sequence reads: CASSPRGNRAETQYF. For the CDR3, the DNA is TGTGCCAGCAGCCCTAGGGGGAATAGGGCAGAGACCCAGTACTTC.

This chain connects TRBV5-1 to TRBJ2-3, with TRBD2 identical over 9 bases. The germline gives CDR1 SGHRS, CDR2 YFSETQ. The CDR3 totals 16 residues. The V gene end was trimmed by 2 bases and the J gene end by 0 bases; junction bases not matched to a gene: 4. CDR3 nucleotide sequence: TGCGCCAGCAGCTTACGTGCGGGGGGGAGCACAGATACGCAGTATTTT. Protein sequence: CASSLRAGGSTDTQYF.

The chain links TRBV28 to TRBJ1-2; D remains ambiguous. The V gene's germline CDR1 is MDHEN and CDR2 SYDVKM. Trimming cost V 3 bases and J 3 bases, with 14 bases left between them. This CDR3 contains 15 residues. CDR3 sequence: CASSFAPARDYGYTF. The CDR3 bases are TGTGCCAGCAGTTTCGCCCCTGCCCGCGACTATGGCTACACCTTC.

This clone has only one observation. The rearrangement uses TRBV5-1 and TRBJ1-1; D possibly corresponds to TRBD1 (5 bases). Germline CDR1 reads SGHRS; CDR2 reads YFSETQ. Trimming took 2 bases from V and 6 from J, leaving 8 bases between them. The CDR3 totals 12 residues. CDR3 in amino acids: CASSLGHSEAFF. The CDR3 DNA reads TGCGCCAGCAGCTTAGGACATTCTGAAGCTTTCTTT.

The CDR3 nucleotides are TGTGCCAGCAGCCAAGCTTTTCTAGCGGGGGGGAAAGAGACCCAGTACTTC. Translating it yields CASSQAFLAGGKETQYF. V gene TRBV3-1 (or the pseudogene TRBV3-2) combines with J gene TRBJ2-5; TRBD2 matches 12 bases. This CDR3 is built from 17 residues. The germline V gene has CDR1 LGHDT and CDR2 YNNKEL (reference sequence). With 1 base clipped from V and 3 bases from J, the junction kept 6 bases outside the gene matches.

The CDR3 DNA reads as TGTGCCAGCAGCTTAGCAGGGGCGCTTTCACCCCTCCACTTT. This codes for CASSLAGALSPLHF. V gene TRBV7-2 combines with J gene TRBJ1-6, with D possibly TRBD1 on 5 matching bases. Germline values: CDR1 SGHTA, CDR2 FQGNSA. The V and J ends lost 0 bases and 9 bases respectively, with 9 bases between them. This CDR3 has 14 residues.

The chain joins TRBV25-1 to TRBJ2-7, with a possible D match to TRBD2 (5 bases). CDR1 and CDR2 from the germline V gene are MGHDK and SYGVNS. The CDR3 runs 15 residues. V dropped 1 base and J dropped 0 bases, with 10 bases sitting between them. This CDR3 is CASSELGGGSYEQYF. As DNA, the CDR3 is TGTGCCAGCAGTGAATTGGGCGGAGGCTCCTACGAGCAGTACTTC.

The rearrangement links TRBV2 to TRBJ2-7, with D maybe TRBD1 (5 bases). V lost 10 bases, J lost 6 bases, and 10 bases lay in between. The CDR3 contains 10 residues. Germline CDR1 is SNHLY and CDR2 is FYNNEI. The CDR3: CAIQAAEQYF. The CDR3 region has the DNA TGTGCCATACAGGCTGCCGAGCAGTACTTC.

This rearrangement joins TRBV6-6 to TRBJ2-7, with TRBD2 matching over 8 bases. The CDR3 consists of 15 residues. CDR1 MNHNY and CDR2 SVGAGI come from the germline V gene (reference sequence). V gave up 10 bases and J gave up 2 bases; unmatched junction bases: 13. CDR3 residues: CATQSSNGGAYEQYF. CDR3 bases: TGTGCCACCCAGTCTAGTAACGGGGGGGCCTACGAGCAGTACTTC.

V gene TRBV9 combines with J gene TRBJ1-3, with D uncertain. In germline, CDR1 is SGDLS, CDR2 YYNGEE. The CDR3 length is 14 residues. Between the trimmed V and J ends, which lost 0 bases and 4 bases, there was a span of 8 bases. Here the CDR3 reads CASSVDSLGNTIYF. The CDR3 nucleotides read TGTGCCAGCAGCGTAGACAGTTTGGGAAACACCATATATTTT.